The 17 T cell receptor beta chains below all came from one sample that was sequenced in a study of blood T cell repertoires in COVID-19. Libraries were prepared by immunoSEQ multiplex PCR; TCRdb keeps only in-frame clonotypes and omits some of them. The sample holds about 110,000 clones, over 60% seen once. Sequencing was done on a sample of peripheral blood. These receptors originate from a woman older than 75 with active or convalescent COVID-19.

This rearrangement joins TRBV7-9 to TRBJ2-7; D not resolved. From germline, CDR1 is SEHNR and CDR2 FQNEAQ (reference sequence). V lost 2 bases to trimming and J lost 2 bases, with 7 bases between them. The CDR3 length is 13 residues. The CDR3 region has the DNA TGTGCCAGCAGCTTACCGGGTGCCTACGAGCAGTACTTC. Its protein product is CASSLPGAYEQYF.

The rearrangement links TRBV15 to TRBJ2-3, with TRBD2 matching over 7 bases. V was clipped by 4 bases and J by 8 bases; unmatched bases: 18. The CDR3 consists of 17 residues. Germline V gene data show CDR1 as LNHNV and CDR2 as YYDKDF (reference sequence). CDR3 sequence: CATSIPAPWAGEATQYF. CDR3 nucleotides: TGTGCCACCAGCATTCCCGCGCCCTGGGCGGGAGAAGCTACGCAGTATTTT.

The rearrangement uses TRBV7-2 and TRBJ2-3; 11 positions agree with TRBD2. Per the germline V gene, CDR1 is SGHTA and CDR2 is FQGNSA. The trim removed 5 bases at V and 0 bases at J, leaving 4 bases unmatched. This CDR3 region has 16 residues. CDR3 nucleotide sequence: TGTGCCAGCAGCCGGACTAGCGGGTTTAGCACAGATACGCAGTATTTT. This gives the protein CASSRTSGFSTDTQYF.

The V call is TRBV7-3, the J call TRBJ2-1; possibly TRBD2 for D (5 bases). With 5 bases removed from V and 3 bases from J, the gap between germline ends came to 11 bases. This CDR3 region has 14 residues. Per germline, CDR1 SGHTA and CDR2 FQGTGA. The CDR3 coding sequence is TGTGCCAGCAGCCAGAGCGGATACTACAATGAGCAGTTCTTC. Protein sequence: CASSQSGYYNEQFF.

The chain carries TRBV28 and TRBJ2-7, with D tentatively TRBD1 (7 bases). The CDR3 covers 16 residues. V lost 7 bases and J lost 3, with 22 bases in between. CDR1 is MDHEN and CDR2 is SYDVKM in the germline V gene. The CDR3 reads CASKRSGGTAIYEQYF. The CDR3 nucleotides read TGTGCCAGCAAGAGATCCGGCGGGACAGCAATCTACGAGCAGTACTTC.

The V call is TRBV30, the J call TRBJ2-5, with D possibly TRBD2 on 6 matching bases. Trimming removed 0 bases at V and 5 bases at J, with 7 bases between. In germline, CDR1 is GTSNPN, CDR2 SVGIG (reference sequence). This CDR3 region has 12 residues. The CDR3 here is CAWSVSGETQYF. The CDR3, as DNA: TGTGCCTGGAGTGTCAGCGGGGAGACCCAGTACTTC.

CDR3 loop: CASSGTSGGEQYF. DNA of the CDR3: TGTGCCAGCAGTGGCACTAGCGGTGGCGAGCAGTACTTC. The chain employs TRBV6-2 or TRBV6-3 and TRBJ2-7; 8 nucleotides line up with TRBD2. This CDR3 has 13 amino acids. Germline assignment: CDR1 MNHEY and CDR2 SVGEGT. V gave up 5 bases and J gave up 6 bases; unmatched junction bases: 6.

The J gene is TRBJ2-3, the V gene TRBV4-3; 8 positions match TRBD2. This CDR3 has 16 residues. Germline V gives CDR1 LGHNA, CDR2 YSLEER. J lost 3 bases, V lost 3 bases, and 8 bases had no gene match. CDR3 amino acids: CASSQASAGVTDTQYF. The CDR3 DNA sequence: TGCGCCAGCAGCCAGGCATCAGCGGGAGTTACAGATACGCAGTATTTT.

J is TRBJ1-5 and V is TRBV18; 8 bases line up with TRBD1. Germline loops: CDR1 KGHSH, CDR2 LQKENI. This CDR3 is 16 amino acids long. With 3 bases clipped from V and 5 bases from J, the junction kept 9 bases outside the gene matches. The CDR3, as DNA: TGTGCCAGCTCACCTAATCAGGCAGGGGGCGATCAGCCCCAGCATTTT. Its translation is CASSPNQAGGDQPQHF.

The genes are TRBV7-3 and TRBJ2-1; 8 positions match TRBD2. The CDR3 contains 14 residues. V was pared by 2 bases and J by 5 bases, with 2 bases of the junction left unmatched. Germline V gene sequence: CDR1 SGHTA, CDR2 FQGTGA. The CDR3 reads CASSLGGGNNEQFF. In DNA form, the CDR3 reads TGTGCCAGCAGCTTAGGCGGGGGGAACAATGAGCAGTTCTTC.

Notes on this clone: The junction and the germline gene differ at one end; a read error may be behind it. The chain recombines TRBV4-1 with TRBJ1-4, with D perhaps matching TRBD1 (6 bases). The CDR3 contains 16 residues. CDR1 and CDR2 (germline): MGHRA, YSYEKL. The CDR3: CASSEAPRGLRPRILF. The CDR3 DNA reads as TGCGCCAGCAGCGAAGCCCCCAGGGGCCTTAGACCACGTATCCTTTTT.

The chain has TRBV28 and TRBJ1-5; D may be TRBD1 (5 bases). Germline CDR1 reads MDHEN; CDR2 reads SYDVKM. The CDR3 extends over 13 amino acids. V was clipped by 8 bases and J by 2 bases, with 10 bases between them. The CDR3 DNA reads as TGTGCCAGCTTCGGGGGGGGCAATCAGCCCCAGCATTTT. As protein: CASFGGGNQPQHF.

The rearrangement joins TRBV9 to TRBJ2-1; 9 bases align to TRBD2. The J segment lost 7 bases and the V segment lost 3 bases, leaving 5 bases of the junction unmatched. The CDR3 is made up of 14 amino acids. Germline values: CDR1 SGDLS, CDR2 YYNGEE. CDR3 nucleotides: TGTGCCAGCAGCGACGGGACTAGCCAAAATGAGCAGTTCTTC. This translates into CASSDGTSQNEQFF.

The chain recombines TRBV6-5 with TRBJ2-7; 9 bases align to TRBD1. Germline V gives CDR1 MNHEY, CDR2 SVGAGI. V lost 5 bases, J lost 5 bases, and 10 bases stayed unmatched. This CDR3 comprises 15 residues. The CDR3 region is CASSPRTGEMDEQYF. The CDR3 nucleotides are TGTGCCAGCAGTCCCCGGACAGGGGAAATGGACGAGCAGTACTTC.

The rearrangement links TRBV27 to TRBJ1-2; 9 bases are a match to TRBD1. After removal of 3 bases from V and 8 bases from J, the junction contained 7 bases not matched to a gene. The CDR3 is made up of 14 amino acids. CDR1 MNHEY and CDR2 SMNVEV come from the germline V gene (reference sequence). For the CDR3, the DNA is TGTGCCAGCAGTTTCCGGGACAGGGACAGAGGCTACACCTTC. Encoded protein: CASSFRDRDRGYTF.

CDR3 protein: CAIRRDKVTDTQYF. The CDR3, as DNA: TGTGCCATAAGGAGGGATAAAGTCACAGATACGCAGTATTTT. J is TRBJ2-3 and V is TRBV10-3; D is possibly TRBD2 (6 bases). The CDR3 is 14 amino acids. V was cut by 9 bases and J by 2 bases, with 15 bases left in between. CDR1 ENHRY and CDR2 SYGVKD come from the germline V gene.

This chain uses TRBV2 with TRBJ2-5, with 9 nucleotides matching TRBD2. V shed 3 bases and J 5 bases; nucleotides not matched to a gene: 7. In germline, CDR1 is SNHLY, CDR2 FYNNEI. The CDR3 contains 15 residues. CDR3 protein: CASSEIAGVGETQYF. The CDR3 nucleotides read TGTGCCAGCAGTGAGATAGCGGGAGTCGGTGAGACCCAGTACTTC.